This T cell receptor (beta chain) appears in the sequencing data of a study of identical twins. The CDR3 loop spans 12 amino acids. Germline lookup yields CDR1 SEHNR and CDR2 FQNEAQ (reference sequence). J lost 9 bases, V lost 5 bases, and 4 bases had no gene match. There were only healthy Caucasians among the donors. TCRdb passed the 5' RACE reads through MiXCR, listing each CDR3 protein once. The sample lists under 250,000 distinct CDR3 sequences, approximately 6.8% occurring once. This clonotype was observed many times. Its antigen remains unidentified. Points from the study as a whole: Conclusions relied on cross-sectional statistical analysis, not following the same donors.

The same sample was also used in a study of yellow fever vaccine responses in identical twins.

This chain connects TRBV7-9 to TRBJ2-1, with 7 bases lining up with TRBD2. The sample consisted of CD8+ T cells sorted from blood. The receptor was isolated from a woman younger than 30 in good health. CDR3 DNA: TGTGCCAGCAGCCTGGGGGGGAGTGAGCAGTTCTTC. Translated: CASSLGGSEQFF.